Each of the 29 T cell receptor beta chains below was sequenced from the same sample in a study of cytomegalovirus exposure and HLA in healthy donors. The PCR used 60 Vbeta and 13 Jbeta primers. The protocol was immunoSEQ multiplex PCR, while the TCRdb copy is restricted to in-frame clones and leaves out a portion. The sample shows about 43,000 clones, approximately 77% of them seen only once. Sequencing was done on a sample of PBMCs. The origin of the receptors is a man younger than 40 in good health and CMV-seronegative.

The genes are TRBV7-8 and TRBJ1-2; D is unclear. The CDR3 is made up of 14 amino acids. V lost 2 bases, J lost 2 bases, and 9 bases lay in between. The germline gives CDR1 SGHVS, CDR2 FQNEAQ. CDR3 sequence (DNA): TGTGCCAGCAGCTTAAATGCGGGGAACTATGGCTACACCTTC. Its protein product is CASSLNAGNYGYTF.

The V and J genes are TRBV30 and TRBJ1-1; 7 bases align to TRBD1. Germline loops: CDR1 GTSNPN, CDR2 SVGIG (reference sequence). The CDR3 consists of 13 residues. Trimming took 5 bases from V and 0 from J; bases not matched to a gene: 3. The CDR3 region has the DNA TGTGCCTGGGGGGGACAGATGAACACTGAAGCTTTCTTT. Its translation is CAWGGQMNTEAFF.

This clone was seen only a few times. This chain uses TRBV7-3 with TRBJ2-1; TRBD1 might be the D (7 bases). The CDR3 length is 16 residues. V lost 2 bases and J 7 bases, leaving 18 bases between the germline ends. The germline gives CDR1 SGHTA, CDR2 FQGTGA. This CDR3 is CASSLYGGTVGNEQFF. Here the CDR3 DNA reads TGTGCCAGCAGCTTATATGGAGGGACAGTAGGGAATGAGCAGTTCTTC.

The V gene is TRBV11-2, the J gene TRBJ2-7; D is unclear. Trimming pared 2 bases from V and 5 bases from J, leaving 7 bases between. The CDR3 length is 12 residues. Per the germline V gene, CDR1 is SGHAT and CDR2 is FQNNGV. CDR3 nucleotides: TGTGCCAGCAGCTTAACCTACCACGAGCAGTACTTC. Its protein product is CASSLTYHEQYF.

This clone was detected a few times. The chain couples TRBV6-1 to TRBJ1-2; no clear D gene. CDR3 size: 12 residues. Trimming shortened V by 1 base and J by 4 bases, and 4 bases separated the two germline ends. The germline V gene has CDR1 MNHNS and CDR2 SASEGT. CDR3 bases: TGTGCCAGCAGTGAAGTCATCTATGGCTACACCTTC. Encoded protein: CASSEVIYGYTF.

The chain links TRBV5-6 to TRBJ1-5, with D unresolved. This CDR3 is built from 13 residues. The ends were cut back, 1 base at V and 9 bases at J, with 11 bases in the middle. Germline V gene lookup returns CDR1 SGHDT and CDR2 YYEEEE. The CDR3 spells CASSLWASGPQHF. The CDR3 nucleotides read TGTGCCAGCAGCTTGTGGGCGAGCGGGCCCCAGCATTTT.

Here the CDR3 DNA reads TGTGCCAGCAGTCCCTCCTCTGCGACAGGGGGCTTCTACGAGCAGTACTTC. Protein sequence: CASSPSSATGGFYEQYF. The rearrangement joins TRBV27 to TRBJ2-7, with 10 nucleotides matching TRBD1. CDR1 MNHEY and CDR2 SMNVEV come from the germline V gene (reference sequence). The V segment lost 5 bases and the J segment 3 bases; nucleotides outside the gene matches: 13. The CDR3 is 17 amino acids.

This chain uses TRBV11-2 with TRBJ1-2; TRBD1 is a possible D gene (6 bases). Germline-derived CDR1 and CDR2 are SGHAT and FQNNGV. Trimming took off 1 base at V and 4 bases at J, with 10 bases between the two ends. This CDR3 contains 14 residues. The CDR3 nucleotides read TGTGCCAGCAGCTTAGTACAGGGCGCCTATGGCTACACCTTC. Protein sequence: CASSLVQGAYGYTF.

The rearrangement uses TRBV7-9 and TRBJ1-2; the match to TRBD1 covers 7 bases. CDR3 length equals 14 residues. Losses at the gene ends were 5 bases for V and 4 bases for J; bases not matched to a gene: 7. The germline V gene has CDR1 SEHNR and CDR2 FQNEAQ (reference sequence). DNA for the CDR3: TGTGCCAGCAGCCCCCAGGGGGGCGGCTATGGCTACACCTTC. It yields the protein CASSPQGGGYGYTF. Filled out from reference TRBV7-9 and TRBJ1-2, the complete variable domain reads DTGVSQNPRHKITKRGQNVTFRCDPISEHNRLYWYRQTLGQGPEFLTYFQNEAQLEKSRLLSDRFSAERPKGSFSTLEIQRTEQGDSAMYLCASSPQGGGYGYTFGSGTRLTVV.

The genes are TRBV19 and TRBJ2-2; 7 bases align to TRBD2. This CDR3 comprises 15 residues. Germline V gives CDR1 LNHDA, CDR2 SQIVND (reference sequence). The V gene end was trimmed by 3 bases and the J gene end by 6 bases; junction bases not matched to a gene: 7. This chain's CDR3 is CASSILAGDSGELFF. Here the CDR3 DNA reads TGTGCCAGTAGTATTTTGGCGGGAGATTCCGGGGAGCTGTTTTTT.

The V call is TRBV28, the J call TRBJ2-6, with TRBD1 identical over 9 bases. Germline trimming cut 3 bases from V and 2 bases from J; bases unmatched to any gene: 17. The CDR3 totals 21 residues. Germline-derived CDR1 and CDR2 are MDHEN and SYDVKM. The CDR3 loop is CASSFMAVKGQGCPGANVLTF. The CDR3 region has the DNA TGTGCCAGCAGTTTCATGGCGGTCAAGGGACAGGGATGTCCTGGGGCCAACGTCCTGACTTTC.

DNA of the CDR3: TGTGCCAGTAGTATGGTACTAGCGGGAGCCGAGCAGTACTTC. This sequence encodes CASSMVLAGAEQYF. The chain joins TRBV19 to TRBJ2-7, with TRBD2 matching 11 bases. The CDR3 spans 14 residues. The germline gives CDR1 LNHDA, CDR2 SQIVND (reference sequence). With 3 bases clipped from V and 6 bases from J, the junction kept 4 bases outside the gene matches.

The chain combines TRBV4-2 with TRBJ2-7; the match to TRBD2 covers 7 bases. Germline V gives CDR1 LGHNA, CDR2 YNFKEQ. The J segment lost 1 base and the V segment lost 1 base, leaving 10 bases of the junction unmatched. The CDR3 is 17 residues long. As DNA, the CDR3 is TGTGCCAGCAGCCAAGTTCAGGCGGGAGAGATATCCTACGAGCAGTACTTC. It specifies CASSQVQAGEISYEQYF.

This clone was observed a few times. The chain links TRBV6-5 to TRBJ1-2; 7 bases match TRBD1. CDR1 and CDR2 (germline): MNHEY, SVGAGI. This CDR3 spans 15 amino acids. Trimming removed 8 bases from V and 4 bases from J; junction bases left unmatched: 13. For the CDR3, the DNA is TGTGCCAGCTATAGATGGGGACAGCTGAGCTATGGCTACACCTTC. It yields the protein CASYRWGQLSYGYTF.

This clone was picked up a small number of times. The rearrangement uses TRBV28 and TRBJ1-5, with D possibly being TRBD1 (5 bases). The CDR3 has 14 residues. V shed 6 bases and J shed 4 bases, with 13 bases lying between them. The V gene's germline CDR1 is MDHEN and CDR2 SYDVKM. In DNA, the CDR3 is TGTGCCAGCAGCACTACTAACAGGAATCAGCCCCAGCATTTT. It codes for CASSTTNRNQPQHF. The entire variable domain, with the rest obtained from reference TRBV28 and TRBJ1-5, is as follows: DVKVTQSSRYLVKRTGEKVFLECVQDMDHENMFWYRQDPGLGLRLIYFSYDVKMKEKGDIPEGYSVSREKKERFSLILESASTNQTSMYLCASSTTNRNQPQHFGDGTRLSIL.

The V call is TRBV7-2, the J call TRBJ2-3; maybe TRBD2 (5 bases). Germline V lookup: CDR1 SGHTA, CDR2 FQGNSA. Deletions cut 2 bases from V and 3 bases from J, with 9 bases between. The CDR3 consists of 14 residues. Here the CDR3 reads CASSLRRGTDTQYF. The CDR3 coding sequence is TGTGCCAGCAGCTTAAGGCGAGGGACAGATACGCAGTATTTT.

The rearrangement joins TRBV5-8 to TRBJ2-2; 9 nucleotides agree with TRBD2. CDR3 length: 16 residues. The ends lost 4 bases at V and 3 bases at J; junction bases unmatched: 7. Germline lookup yields CDR1 SGHTS and CDR2 YDEGEE. For the CDR3, the DNA is TGTGCCAGCAGCCCGGGGAGCGGGAGGCACACCGGGGAGCTGTTTTTT. It encodes CASSPGSGRHTGELFF. Supplemented by reference TRBV5-8 and TRBJ2-2, the full variable domain reads EAGVTQSPTHLIKTRGQQATLRCSPISGHTSVYWYQQALGLGLQFLLWYDEGEERNRGNFPPRFSGRQFPNYSSELNVNALELEDSALYLCASSPGSGRHTGELFFGEGSRLTVL.

The count of this clone is one. V and J are TRBV9 and TRBJ2-1; D gene unclear. The V and J ends lost 3 bases and 0 bases respectively, with 19 bases between them. The CDR3 length is 18 residues. Germline assignment: CDR1 SGDLS and CDR2 YYNGEE. The chain's CDR3 is CASSAFYELLSSYNEQFF. CDR3 nucleotides: TGTGCCAGCAGCGCCTTTTATGAGTTGTTGAGCTCCTACAATGAGCAGTTCTTC. The variable domain in full, with the rest retrieved from reference TRBV9 and TRBJ2-1, is DSGVTQTPKHLITATGQRVTLRCSPRSGDLSVYWYQQSLDQGLQFLIQYYNGEERAKGNILERFSAQQFPDLHSELNLSSLELGDSALYFCASSAFYELLSSYNEQFFGPGTRLTVL.

This chain uses TRBV27 with TRBJ1-1; 8 positions match TRBD1. Germline-derived CDR1 and CDR2 are MNHEY and SMNVEV (reference sequence). V was pared by 7 bases and J by 4 bases, with 17 bases of the junction left unmatched. This CDR3 is built from 17 residues. The DNA for the CDR3 is TGTGCCAGCAACCAAAGGTGGGCAGGGGGCTGGGGCACTGAAGCTTTCTTT. Its protein product is CASNQRWAGGWGTEAFF.

The rearrangement uses TRBV14 and TRBJ2-3; D uncertain. Deletions cut 0 bases from V and 14 bases from J, with 15 bases between. CDR1 SGHDN and CDR2 FVKESK come from the germline V gene. The CDR3 runs to 13 residues. The CDR3 DNA sequence: TGTGCCAGCAGCCAAGATGAGTACCTCCAAAGGTATTTT. Translation gives CASSQDEYLQRYF.

This clone was seen just once. V and J are TRBV6-1 and TRBJ1-2, with 7 bases that match TRBD1. The germline V gene has CDR1 MNHNS and CDR2 SASEGT. This CDR3 has 13 residues. V trimming: 1 base; J trimming: 8 bases; junction bases outside the gene matches: 4. The CDR3 region has the DNA TGTGCCAGCAGTGAAGGACAGGGCGGCGGCTACACCTTC. Its protein is CASSEGQGGGYTF.

The chain employs TRBV6-4 and TRBJ2-2, with a weak D call TRBD2 (6 bases). The ends were cut back, 3 bases at V and 5 bases at J, with 13 bases in the middle. The CDR3 is 15 amino acids. Germline loops: CDR1 MRHNA, CDR2 SNTAGT. CDR3 residues: CASSETAGRTGELFF. Here the CDR3 DNA reads TGTGCCAGCAGTGAAACGGCAGGGAGGACCGGGGAGCTGTTTTTT.

The CDR3 spells CSVEPTVHQETQYF. As DNA, the CDR3 is TGCAGCGTGGAACCGACAGTCCACCAAGAGACCCAGTACTTC. The chain links TRBV29-1 to TRBJ2-5, with D possibly matching TRBD1 (5 bases). The CDR3 loop spans 14 amino acids. Germline V gene data show CDR1 as SQVTM and CDR2 as ANQGSEA. The V end was cut by 6 bases, the J end by 0 bases, with 14 bases between.

The V and J genes are TRBV30 and TRBJ2-5; a weak D match, TRBD1 (5 bases). The CDR3 extends over 12 amino acids. Looked up from germline, CDR1 is GTSNPN and CDR2 is SVGIG (reference sequence). Deletions cut 0 bases from V and 4 bases from J, with 6 bases between. The CDR3 reads CAWSVGAETQYF. In DNA, the CDR3 is TGTGCCTGGAGTGTAGGGGCAGAGACCCAGTACTTC.

The rearrangement uses TRBV5-4 and TRBJ2-5; 7 bases align to TRBD2. The length of the CDR3 is 15 residues. J was trimmed by 4 bases and V by 0 bases; bases with no gene match: 6. CDR1 and CDR2 from the germline V gene are SGHNT and YYREEE (reference sequence). Here the CDR3 DNA reads TGTGCCAGCAGCTTGGATTTTCCTAGCGGAGAGACCCAGTACTTC. It translates to CASSLDFPSGETQYF.

The CDR3 region is CASSQEDQGMARTDYGYTF. The CDR3 DNA reads as TGTGCCAGCAGCCAAGAAGATCAGGGCATGGCCCGCACCGACTATGGCTACACCTTC. This chain links TRBV14 with TRBJ1-2, with D perhaps TRBD1 (5 bases). Germline V lookup: CDR1 SGHDN, CDR2 FVKESK. Trimming left V 0 bases short and J 3 bases short, with 23 bases between. The CDR3 totals 19 residues. The full variable domain, in which reference TRBV14 and TRBJ1-2 provide the parts outside the CDR3, is EAGVTQFPSHSVIEKGQTVTLRCDPISGHDNLYWYRRVMGKEIKFLLHFVKESKQDESGMPNNRFLAERTGGTYSTLKVQPAELEDSGVYFCASSQEDQGMARTDYGYTFGSGTRLTVV.

V usage is TRBV28 and J usage is TRBJ1-1; 7 bases match TRBD1. Losses at the gene ends were 6 bases for V and 10 bases for J; bases not matched to a gene: 8. CDR1 and CDR2 from the germline V gene are MDHEN and SYDVKM. CDR3 length equals 12 residues. CDR3 sequence (DNA): TGTGCCAGCAGCTCTACAGGGGAAAGAGCTTTCTTT. It is translated as CASSSTGERAFF. The variable domain in full, with the rest retrieved from reference TRBV28 and TRBJ1-1, is DVKVTQSSRYLVKRTGEKVFLECVQDMDHENMFWYRQDPGLGLRLIYFSYDVKMKEKGDIPEGYSVSREKKERFSLILESASTNQTSMYLCASSSTGERAFFGQGTRLTVV.

The chain recombines TRBV6-6 with TRBJ2-2, with TRBD1 matching over 9 bases. The CDR3 runs 14 residues. The V gene end was trimmed by 7 bases and the J gene end by 3 bases; junction bases not matched to a gene: 3. The V gene's germline CDR1 is MNHNY and CDR2 SVGAGI (reference sequence). CDR3 residues: CASKGDRDTGELFF. CDR3 DNA: TGTGCCAGCAAGGGGGACAGGGACACCGGGGAGCTGTTTTTT.

This sequence joins TRBV5-1 and TRBJ2-3, with D perhaps matching TRBD2 (6 bases). This CDR3 spans 14 amino acids. The ends were cut back, 6 bases at V and 5 bases at J, with 16 bases in the middle. Germline CDR1 and CDR2: SGHRS and YFSETQ. DNA of the CDR3: TGCGCCAGCACCAGGGACCCGGGACTAGATACGCAGTATTTT. Amino acid sequence: CASTRDPGLDTQYF.